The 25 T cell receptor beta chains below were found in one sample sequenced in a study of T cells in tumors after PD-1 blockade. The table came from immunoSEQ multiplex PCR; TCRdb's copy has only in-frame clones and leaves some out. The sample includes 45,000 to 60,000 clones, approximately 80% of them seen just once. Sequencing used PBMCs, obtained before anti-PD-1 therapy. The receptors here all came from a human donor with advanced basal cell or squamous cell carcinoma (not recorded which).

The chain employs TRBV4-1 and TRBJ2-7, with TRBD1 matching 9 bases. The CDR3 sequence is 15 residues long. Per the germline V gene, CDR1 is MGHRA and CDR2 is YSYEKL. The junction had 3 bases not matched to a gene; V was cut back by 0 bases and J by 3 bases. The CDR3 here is CASSQEPGQGYEQYF. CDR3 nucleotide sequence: TGCGCCAGCAGCCAAGAACCGGGACAGGGCTACGAGCAGTACTTC.

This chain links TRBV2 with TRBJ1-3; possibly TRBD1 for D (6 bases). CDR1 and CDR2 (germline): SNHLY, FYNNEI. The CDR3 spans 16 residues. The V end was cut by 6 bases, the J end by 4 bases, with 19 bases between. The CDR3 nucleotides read TGTGCCAGCAGCCCCAGGGGATCAGGGGTCGGAAACACCATATATTTT. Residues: CASSPRGSGVGNTIYF.

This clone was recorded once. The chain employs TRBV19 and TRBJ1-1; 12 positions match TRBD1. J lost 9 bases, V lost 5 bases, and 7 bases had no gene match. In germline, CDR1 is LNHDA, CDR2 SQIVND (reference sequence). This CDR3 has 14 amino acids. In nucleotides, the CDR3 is TGTGCCAGTAGTTCCTGGGACAGGGGGCCTAAAGCTTTCTTT. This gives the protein CASSSWDRGPKAFF.

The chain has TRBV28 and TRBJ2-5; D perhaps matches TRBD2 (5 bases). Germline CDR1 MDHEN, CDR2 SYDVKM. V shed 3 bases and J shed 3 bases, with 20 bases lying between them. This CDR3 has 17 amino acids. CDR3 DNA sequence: TGTGCCAGCAGTTTGCCGGGATTGGGCTTGCGGGAAGAGACCCAGTACTTC. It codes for CASSLPGLGLREETQYF.

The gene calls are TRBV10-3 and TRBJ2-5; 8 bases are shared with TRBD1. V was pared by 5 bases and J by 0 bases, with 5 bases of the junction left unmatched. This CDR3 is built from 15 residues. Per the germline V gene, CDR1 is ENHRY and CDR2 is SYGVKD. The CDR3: CAISTPGQDQETQYF. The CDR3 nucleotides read TGTGCCATCAGTACACCGGGACAGGACCAAGAGACCCAGTACTTC.

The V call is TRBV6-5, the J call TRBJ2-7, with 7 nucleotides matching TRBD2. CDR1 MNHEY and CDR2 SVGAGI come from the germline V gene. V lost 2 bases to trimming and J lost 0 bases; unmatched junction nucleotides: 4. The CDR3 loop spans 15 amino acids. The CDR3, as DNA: TGTGCCAGCAGTTACGGGGGAGGGCCCTCCTACGAGCAGTACTTC. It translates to CASSYGGGPSYEQYF.

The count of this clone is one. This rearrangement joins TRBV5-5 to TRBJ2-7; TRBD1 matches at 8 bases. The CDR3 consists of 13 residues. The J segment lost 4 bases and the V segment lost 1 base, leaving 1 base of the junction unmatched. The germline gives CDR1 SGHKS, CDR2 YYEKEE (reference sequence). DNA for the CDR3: TGTGCCAGCAGCTTGCGGACAGGGTACGAGCAGTACTTC. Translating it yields CASSLRTGYEQYF.

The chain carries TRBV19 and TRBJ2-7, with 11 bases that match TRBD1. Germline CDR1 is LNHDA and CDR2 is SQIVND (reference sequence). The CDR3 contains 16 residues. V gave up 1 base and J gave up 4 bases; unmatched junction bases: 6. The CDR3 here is CASSIAWTGGSYEQYF. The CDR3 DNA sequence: TGTGCCAGTAGTATAGCATGGACAGGGGGCTCATACGAGCAGTACTTC.

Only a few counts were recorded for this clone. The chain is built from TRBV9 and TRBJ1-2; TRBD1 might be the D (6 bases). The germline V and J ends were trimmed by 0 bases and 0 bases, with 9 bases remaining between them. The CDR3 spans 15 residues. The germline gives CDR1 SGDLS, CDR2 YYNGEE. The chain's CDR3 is CASSVAPGANYGYTF. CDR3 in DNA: TGTGCCAGCAGCGTAGCCCCAGGGGCTAACTATGGCTACACCTTC.

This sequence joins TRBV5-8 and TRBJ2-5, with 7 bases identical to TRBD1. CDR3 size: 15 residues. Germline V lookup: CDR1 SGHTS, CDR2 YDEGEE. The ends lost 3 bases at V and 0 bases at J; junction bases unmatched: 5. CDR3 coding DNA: TGTGCCAGCAGCTCGACAGGGAACTACCAAGAGACCCAGTACTTC. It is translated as CASSSTGNYQETQYF.

The CDR3 loop reads CASSFIGQDLGGSYEQYF. The CDR3 DNA follows: TGCGCCAGCAGCTTTATCGGACAGGATTTGGGGGGATCCTACGAGCAGTACTTC. The chain couples TRBV5-1 to TRBJ2-7, with TRBD1 as a possible D gene (7 bases). This CDR3 comprises 18 residues. Germline CDR1 reads SGHRS; CDR2 reads YFSETQ. With 2 bases removed from V and 1 base from J, the gap between germline ends came to 22 bases.

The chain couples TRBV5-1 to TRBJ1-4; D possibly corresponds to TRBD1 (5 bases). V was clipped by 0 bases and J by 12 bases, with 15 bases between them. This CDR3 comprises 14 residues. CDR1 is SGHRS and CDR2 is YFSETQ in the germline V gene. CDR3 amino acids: CASSLEGPPTELFF. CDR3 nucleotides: TGCGCCAGCAGCTTGGAGGGACCGCCAACGGAACTGTTTTTT.

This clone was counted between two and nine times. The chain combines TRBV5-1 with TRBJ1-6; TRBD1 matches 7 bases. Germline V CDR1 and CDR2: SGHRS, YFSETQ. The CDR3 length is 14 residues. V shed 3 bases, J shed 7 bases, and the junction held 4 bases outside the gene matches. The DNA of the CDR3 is TGCGCCAGCAGCTCGACAGGGAGAAATTCACCCCTCCACTTT. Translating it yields CASSSTGRNSPLHF.

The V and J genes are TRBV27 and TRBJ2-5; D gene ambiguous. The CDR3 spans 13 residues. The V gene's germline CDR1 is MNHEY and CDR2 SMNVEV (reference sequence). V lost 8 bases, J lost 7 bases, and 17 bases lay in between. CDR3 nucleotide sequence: TGTGCCAGCCGGTCGACCTCAAGTGGGACCCAGTACTTC. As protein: CASRSTSSGTQYF.

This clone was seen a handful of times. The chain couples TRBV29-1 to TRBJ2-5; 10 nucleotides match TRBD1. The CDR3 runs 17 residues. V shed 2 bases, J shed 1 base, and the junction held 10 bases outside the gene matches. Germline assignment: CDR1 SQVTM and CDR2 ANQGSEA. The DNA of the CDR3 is TGCAGCGTTGAAAGTCTAGGGGACAGGGGAATCCAAGAGACCCAGTACTTC. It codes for CSVESLGDRGIQETQYF.

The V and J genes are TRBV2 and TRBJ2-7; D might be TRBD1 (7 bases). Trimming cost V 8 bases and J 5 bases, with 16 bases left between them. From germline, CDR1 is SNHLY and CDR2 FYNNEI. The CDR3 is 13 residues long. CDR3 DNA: TGTGCCAGCGGAGGGGGCTCCCGGAACGAGCAGTACTTC. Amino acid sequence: CASGGGSRNEQYF.

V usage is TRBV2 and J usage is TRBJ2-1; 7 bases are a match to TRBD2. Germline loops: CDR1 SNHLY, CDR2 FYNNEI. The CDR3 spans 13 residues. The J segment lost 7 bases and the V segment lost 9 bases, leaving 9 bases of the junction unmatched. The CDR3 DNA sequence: TGTGCCAGTCTGTTAGCGGGCCCTAATGAGCAGTTCTTC. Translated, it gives CASLLAGPNEQFF. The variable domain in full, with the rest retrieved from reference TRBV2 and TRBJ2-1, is EPEVTQTPSHQVTQMGQEVILRCVPISNHLYFYWYRQILGQKVEFLVSFYNNEISEKSEIFDDQFSVERPDGSNFTLKIRSTKLEDSAMYFCASLLAGPNEQFFGPGTRLTVL.

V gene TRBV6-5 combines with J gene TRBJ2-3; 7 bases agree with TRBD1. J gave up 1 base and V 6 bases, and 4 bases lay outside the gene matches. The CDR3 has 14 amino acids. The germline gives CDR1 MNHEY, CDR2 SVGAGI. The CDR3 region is CASSPTGGTDTQYF. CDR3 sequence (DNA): TGTGCCAGCAGCCCCACAGGGGGCACAGATACGCAGTATTTT.

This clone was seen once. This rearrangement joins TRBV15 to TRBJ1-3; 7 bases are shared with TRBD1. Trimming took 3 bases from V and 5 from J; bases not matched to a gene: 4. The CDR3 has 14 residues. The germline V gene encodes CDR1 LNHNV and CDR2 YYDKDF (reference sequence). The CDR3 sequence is CATSSRDSRNTIYF. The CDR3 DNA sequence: TGTGCCACCAGCAGTCGGGACAGCAGAAACACCATATATTTT.

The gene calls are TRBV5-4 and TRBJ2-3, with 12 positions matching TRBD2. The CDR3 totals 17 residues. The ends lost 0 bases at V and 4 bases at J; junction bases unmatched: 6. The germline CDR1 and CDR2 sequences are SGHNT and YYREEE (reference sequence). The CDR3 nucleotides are TGTGCCAGCAGCTTGGAGGGCCGACTAGCGGGAGCAGATACGCAGTATTTT. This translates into CASSLEGRLAGADTQYF.

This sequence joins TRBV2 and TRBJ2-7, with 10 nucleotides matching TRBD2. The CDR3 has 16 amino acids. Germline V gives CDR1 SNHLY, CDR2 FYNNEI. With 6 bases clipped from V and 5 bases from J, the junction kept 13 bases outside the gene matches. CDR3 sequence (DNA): TGTGCCAGCAGACTAAGGTTAGCGGGGGGCGCCGACGAGCAGTACTTC. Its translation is CASRLRLAGGADEQYF.

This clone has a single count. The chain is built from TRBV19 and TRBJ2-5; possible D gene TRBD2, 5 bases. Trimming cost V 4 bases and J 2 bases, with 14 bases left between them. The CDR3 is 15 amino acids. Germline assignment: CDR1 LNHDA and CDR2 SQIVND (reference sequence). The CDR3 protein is CASSSVGVGQETQYF. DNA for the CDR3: TGTGCCAGTAGTAGCGTGGGAGTGGGGCAAGAGACCCAGTACTTC.

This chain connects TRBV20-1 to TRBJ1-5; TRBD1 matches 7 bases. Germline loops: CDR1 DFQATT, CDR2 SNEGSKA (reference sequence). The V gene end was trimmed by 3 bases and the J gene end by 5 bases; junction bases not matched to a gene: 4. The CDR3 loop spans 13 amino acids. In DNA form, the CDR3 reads TGCAGTGCTAGTGGGACAGCGGATCAGCCCCAGCATTTT. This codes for CSASGTADQPQHF.

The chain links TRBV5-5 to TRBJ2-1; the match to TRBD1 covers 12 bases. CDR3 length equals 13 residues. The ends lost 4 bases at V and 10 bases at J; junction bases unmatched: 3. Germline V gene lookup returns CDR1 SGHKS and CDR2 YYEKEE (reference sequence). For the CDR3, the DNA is TGTGCCAGCAGCCTGGGGACAGGGGGCGAGCAGTTCTTC. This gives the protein CASSLGTGGEQFF.

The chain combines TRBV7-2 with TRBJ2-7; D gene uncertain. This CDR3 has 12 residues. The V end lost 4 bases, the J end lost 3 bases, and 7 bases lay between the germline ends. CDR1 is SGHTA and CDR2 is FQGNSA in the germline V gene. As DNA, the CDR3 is TGTGCCAGCAGCTCGCAAGTCTACGAGCAGTACTTC. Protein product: CASSSQVYEQYF.